This T cell receptor beta chain came from a study of blood T cell repertoires in COVID-19. As for the study in general: In each case, the material was cDNA or gDNA derived from T cells, B-cell-depleted T cells, or PBMCs.

In its sample, this clone was seen once. Original methodology: Amplified reference gene primers provided the basis for estimating nucleated cell counts. TCRdb's table, derived via immunoSEQ multiplex PCR, lists solely in-frame clones and lacks some. The D gene and trimming were derived from the DNA, and the V and J assignments and clone size from that table. This sample has 30,000 to 35,000 clones; 85% occur once, and the top ten carry approximately 15%. The CDR3 sequence is 14 residues long. Germline CDR1 MNHEY, CDR2 SVGAGI. Trimming cost V 4 bases and J 1 base, with 9 bases left between them. The rearrangement joins TRBV6-5 to TRBJ2-3, with D uncertain. The sequence derives from a human donor with acute or convalescent COVID-19. The donor label of this sample is uncertain. What was sequenced was peripheral blood. The CDR3, as DNA: TGTGCCAGCAGTTTAGTGAGTGGCACAGATACGCAGTATTTT. It translates to CASSLVSGTDTQYF.